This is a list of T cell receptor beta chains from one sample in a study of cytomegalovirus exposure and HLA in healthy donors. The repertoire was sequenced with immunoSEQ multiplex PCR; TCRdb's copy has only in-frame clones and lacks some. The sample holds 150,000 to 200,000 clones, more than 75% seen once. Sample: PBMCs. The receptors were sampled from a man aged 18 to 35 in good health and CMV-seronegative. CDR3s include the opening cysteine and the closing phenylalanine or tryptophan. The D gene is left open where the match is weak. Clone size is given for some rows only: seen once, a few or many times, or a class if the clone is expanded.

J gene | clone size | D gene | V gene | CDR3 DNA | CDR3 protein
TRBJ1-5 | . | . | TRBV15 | TGTGCCACCAGCAGAGAAAAGGAGCAGCCCCAGCATTTT | CATSREKEQPQHF
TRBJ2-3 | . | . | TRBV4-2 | TGTGCCAGCAGCCAAGCCGCGGCTAGCAGCACAGATACGCAGTATTTT | CASSQAAASSTDTQYF
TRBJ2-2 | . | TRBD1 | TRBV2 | TGTGCCAGCAGATTTGGGGACAGGGGCGTTCGGTTCACCGGGGAGCTGTTTTTT | CASRFGDRGVRFTGELFF
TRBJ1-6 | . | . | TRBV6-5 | TGTGCCGCGTCCGAACGGGGAGGGAGTAATTCACCCCTCCACTTT | CAASERGGSNSPLHF
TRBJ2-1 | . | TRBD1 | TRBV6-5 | TGTGCCGTCAGAACCGGGACAGGGGATTCGGATGAGCAGTTCTTC | CAVRTGTGDSDEQFF
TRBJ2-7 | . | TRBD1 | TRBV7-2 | TGTGCCAGCAGCTTAGGGACAGGGTATTCCTACGAGCAGTACTTC | CASSLGTGYSYEQYF
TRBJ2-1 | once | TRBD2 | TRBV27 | TGTGCCAGCAGCGGCGGGACTAAAGGATACAATGAGCAGTTCTTC | CASSGGTKGYNEQFF
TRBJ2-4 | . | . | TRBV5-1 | TGCGCCAGCAGCTTGGCACTAGCCAAAAACATTCAGTACTTC | CASSLALAKNIQYF
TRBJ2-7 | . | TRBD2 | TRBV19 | TGTGCCAGTAGCACTAGCGGGAGCTACGAGCAGTACTTC | CASSTSGSYEQYF
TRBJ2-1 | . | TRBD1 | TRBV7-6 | TGTGCCAGCAGAACCCCGGGACAGGGATCCAATGAGCAGTTCTTC | CASRTPGQGSNEQFF
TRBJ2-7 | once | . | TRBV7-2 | TGTGCCAGCCGGTCAGGGACTCCAAAACCTTTCGGCCACGAGCAGTACTTC | CASRSGTPKPFGHEQYF
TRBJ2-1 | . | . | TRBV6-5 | TGTGCCAGCAGTTTCGACAGCTCCAATGAGCAGTTCTTC | CASSFDSSNEQFF
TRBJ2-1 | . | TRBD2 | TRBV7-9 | TGTGCCAGCAGCTTAGTACTAGCGGGAAGTGTAACCTACAATGAGCAGTTCTTC | CASSLVLAGSVTYNEQFF
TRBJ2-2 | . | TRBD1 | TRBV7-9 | TGTGCCAGCAGCCCCCTTGACAGGGATATGTCCGGGGAGCTGTTTTTT | CASSPLDRDMSGELFF
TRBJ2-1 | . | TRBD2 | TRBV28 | TGTGCCAGCGGCTCTGGGGCGGGAGGGAAGAATGAGCAGTTCTTC | CASGSGAGGKNEQFF
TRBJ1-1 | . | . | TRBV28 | TGTGCCAGCAGGCCGACCGGGGGGGGCACTGAAGCTTTCTTT | CASRPTGGGTEAFF
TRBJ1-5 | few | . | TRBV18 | TGTGCCAGCTCACGCGTCGGGGGACGGTGGGACAATCAGCCCCAGCATTTT | CASSRVGGRWDNQPQHF
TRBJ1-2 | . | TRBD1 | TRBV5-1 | TGCGCCAGCAGCTTCGGGACAGACTATGGCTACACCTTC | CASSFGTDYGYTF
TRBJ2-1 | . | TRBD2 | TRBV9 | TGTGCCAGCAGCGTTGGACTAGCGGGAGCCTACAATGAGCAGTTCTTC | CASSVGLAGAYNEQFF
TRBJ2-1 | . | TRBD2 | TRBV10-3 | TGTGCCATCAGGGGACTAGCGGGGGAGGGAGAGCAGTTCTTC | CAIRGLAGEGEQFF